A selection of T cell receptor beta chains follows, all from one sample in a study of cytomegalovirus exposure and HLA in healthy donors. The data were produced by immunoSEQ multiplex PCR, yet TCRdb's version contains in-frame clones alone and is incomplete. The sample lists more than 95,000 clones, around 77% occurring once. The sample taken for sequencing was PBMCs. Receptors originate from a man between 45 and 60 years old in good health and CMV-seropositive. Both conserved end residues are part of each CDR3.

v_call: TRBV9
j_call: TRBJ1-1
cdr3_aa: CASSPIEKGQYTEAFF

v_call: TRBV6-1
j_call: TRBJ2-2
cdr3_aa: CASKRTGVNTGELFF

v_call: TRBV6-1
j_call: TRBJ1-2
cdr3_aa: CASSEPGEGPSYGYTF

v_call: TRBV6-1
j_call: TRBJ1-4
cdr3_aa: CASSEGPRQGTLATNEKLFF

v_call: TRBV5-4
j_call: TRBJ2-1
cdr3_aa: CASSSPGAASYNEQFF

v_call: TRBV29-1
j_call: TRBJ2-7
cdr3_aa: CSVESPVSYEQYF

v_call: TRBV7-2
j_call: TRBJ2-7
cdr3_aa: CASSSPGLAGGEQYF

v_call: TRBV4-2
j_call: TRBJ1-2
cdr3_aa: CASSQGISGQGSSYTF

v_call: TRBV30
j_call: -
cdr3_aa: CAWTPGGYEQYF

v_call: TRBV28
j_call: TRBJ1-2
cdr3_aa: CASSTANTNYGYTF

v_call: TRBV7-9
j_call: TRBJ2-3
cdr3_aa: CASSPAVTDTQYF

v_call: TRBV5-1
j_call: TRBJ2-4
cdr3_aa: CASSLERGAGKNIQYF

v_call: TRBV25-1
j_call: TRBJ2-7
cdr3_aa: CASSAGLLYEQYF

v_call: TRBV11-2
j_call: TRBJ2-3
cdr3_aa: CASSLDISTDTQYF

v_call: TRBV2
j_call: TRBJ2-2
cdr3_aa: CASSPGLVAGANTGELFF

v_call: TRBV5-1
j_call: TRBJ1-1
cdr3_aa: CASREQGENTEAFF

v_call: TRBV2
j_call: TRBJ2-7
cdr3_aa: CASREGLAPTYEQYF

v_call: TRBV27
j_call: TRBJ1-4
cdr3_aa: CASSLNRDEKLFF

v_call: TRBV10-3
j_call: TRBJ1-1
cdr3_aa: CAISYGQGRTEAFF

v_call: TRBV27
j_call: TRBJ2-3
cdr3_aa: CASRSSGVGTDTQYF

v_call: TRBV5-1
j_call: TRBJ2-5
cdr3_aa: CASSLGQIYPQETQYF

v_call: TRBV6-5
j_call: TRBJ2-2
cdr3_aa: CASSYTTNGELFF

v_call: TRBV7-8
j_call: TRBJ2-7
cdr3_aa: CASSPPQGAYEQYF

v_call: TRBV6-1
j_call: TRBJ1-1
cdr3_aa: CASISGDRANTEAFF

v_call: TRBV28
j_call: TRBJ1-1
cdr3_aa: CATLLGGQRTEAFF

v_call: TRBV28
j_call: TRBJ2-1
cdr3_aa: CASSLALAGGDEQFF

v_call: TRBV21-1
j_call: TRBJ2-3
cdr3_aa: CASSKGEGTSTDTQYF

v_call: TRBV13
j_call: TRBJ2-7
cdr3_aa: CASSLGFSSGEQYF

v_call: TRBV6-6
j_call: TRBJ1-6
cdr3_aa: CASRPTGFNSPLHF

v_call: TRBV5-1
j_call: TRBJ2-1
cdr3_aa: CASSLGDSQYNEQFF

v_call: TRBV5-1
j_call: TRBJ1-3
cdr3_aa: CASSPRQGSGNTIYF

v_call: TRBV6-1
j_call: TRBJ1-2
cdr3_aa: CASRIDSGNYGYTF

v_call: TRBV5-1
j_call: TRBJ1-6
cdr3_aa: CASSLAPQGKGSPLHF

v_call: TRBV5-4
j_call: TRBJ1-6
cdr3_aa: CASSPGQPGNSPLHF

v_call: TRBV5-4
j_call: TRBJ2-1
cdr3_aa: CASSEGLAKNNEQFF

v_call: TRBV18
j_call: TRBJ1-3
cdr3_aa: CASSPGPSGNTIYF

v_call: TRBV6-5
j_call: TRBJ1-4
cdr3_aa: CASSNTLDINEKLFF

v_call: TRBV19
j_call: TRBJ1-4
cdr3_aa: CASSRGQGWNEKLFF

v_call: TRBV15
j_call: TRBJ2-5
cdr3_aa: CATSRGGSNQETQYF

v_call: TRBV6-5
j_call: TRBJ1-5
cdr3_aa: CASTGAMGQPQHF

v_call: TRBV7-9
j_call: TRBJ2-5
cdr3_aa: CASEGTGETQYF

v_call: TRBV6-1
j_call: TRBJ1-4
cdr3_aa: CASILDRNNEKLFF